Listed below are T cell receptor beta chains from one sample, sequenced in a study of cytomegalovirus exposure and HLA in healthy donors. The protocol was immunoSEQ multiplex PCR, while the TCRdb copy is restricted to in-frame clones and leaves out a portion. The sample comprises 85,000 to 100,000 clones, about 80% of which are singletons, and roughly 3.8% rests with the top ten. Sample: PBMCs. All receptors come from a female donor in good health and CMV-seropositive. Both conserved end residues are part of each CDR3. The order of the fields is CDR3 protein, CDR3 DNA, V gene, J gene, D gene, clone size. D genes are given only for firm matches. The listing skips clone size in some rows; elsewhere it reads once, few, many or a size class.

cdr3_aa: CASSQVSGYTQYF; cdr3_nt: TGCGCCAGCAGCCAAGTCTCGGGTTATACGCAGTATTTT; v_call: TRBV4-1; j_call: TRBJ2-3; d_call: NA; clone_size: NA
cdr3_aa: CASSLLAGEGNEQFF; cdr3_nt: TGTGCCAGCAGCTTACTAGCGGGAGAGGGTAATGAGCAGTTCTTC; v_call: TRBV7-3; j_call: TRBJ2-1; d_call: TRBD2; clone_size: NA
cdr3_aa: CASSSLQVSYEQYF; cdr3_nt: TGTGCCAGCAGTTCCTTACAGGTCTCCTACGAGCAGTACTTC; v_call: TRBV27; j_call: TRBJ2-7; d_call: NA; clone_size: NA
cdr3_aa: CASNTRNYGYTF; cdr3_nt: TGTGCCAGCAATACCAGGAACTATGGCTACACCTTC; v_call: TRBV2; j_call: TRBJ1-2; d_call: NA; clone_size: few
cdr3_aa: CASSSQGVKETQYF; cdr3_nt: TGTGCCAGCAGTTCACAGGGGGTAAAAGAGACCCAGTACTTC; v_call: TRBV28; j_call: TRBJ2-5; d_call: TRBD1; clone_size: NA
cdr3_aa: CASNQGGPTDTQYF; cdr3_nt: TGCGCCAGCAATCAGGGGGGCCCCACAGATACGCAGTATTTT; v_call: TRBV5-1; j_call: TRBJ2-3; d_call: NA; clone_size: NA
cdr3_aa: CASSARDTSYEQYF; cdr3_nt: TGTGCCAGCAGCGCCCGGGACACCTCCTACGAGCAGTACTTC; v_call: TRBV6-1; j_call: TRBJ2-7; d_call: NA; clone_size: NA
cdr3_aa: CASSLVGSYNEQFF; cdr3_nt: TGTGCCAGCAGCTTAGTGGGCAGTTACAATGAGCAGTTCTTC; v_call: TRBV7-9; j_call: TRBJ2-1; d_call: NA; clone_size: NA
cdr3_aa: CASSYDRVAFF; cdr3_nt: TGTGCCAGCAGTTACGACAGGGTGGCTTTCTTT; v_call: TRBV5-4; j_call: TRBJ1-1; d_call: TRBD1; clone_size: NA
cdr3_aa: CASSLYFNEQFF; cdr3_nt: TGTGCCAGCAGCCTCTACTTCAATGAGCAGTTCTTC; v_call: TRBV11-2; j_call: TRBJ2-1; d_call: NA; clone_size: NA
cdr3_aa: CASTDSPVNYGYTF; cdr3_nt: TGTGCCAGCACCGACTCTCCGGTAAACTATGGCTACACCTTC; v_call: TRBV2; j_call: TRBJ1-2; d_call: NA; clone_size: few
cdr3_aa: CSVERRDRYNEQFF; cdr3_nt: TGCAGCGTTGAAAGGAGGGACAGGTACAATGAGCAGTTCTTC; v_call: TRBV29-1; j_call: TRBJ2-1; d_call: TRBD1; clone_size: NA
cdr3_aa: CASSRGRVRERIYNEQFF; cdr3_nt: TGTGCCAGCAGTCGGGGCAGGGTGCGGGAGCGTATCTACAATGAGCAGTTCTTC; v_call: TRBV28; j_call: TRBJ2-1; d_call: TRBD2; clone_size: NA
cdr3_aa: CASSIGGQGDQPQHF; cdr3_nt: TGTGCCAGTAGTATAGGAGGACAGGGGGATCAGCCCCAGCATTTT; v_call: TRBV19; j_call: TRBJ1-5; d_call: TRBD1; clone_size: NA
cdr3_aa: CASSYSRLAGHEQFF; cdr3_nt: TGTGCCAGCAGTTACTCGAGACTAGCGGGACATGAGCAGTTCTTC; v_call: TRBV6-5; j_call: TRBJ2-1; d_call: TRBD2; clone_size: NA
cdr3_aa: CASSLVFRGNTEAFF; cdr3_nt: TGCGCCAGCAGCTTGGTGTTCCGGGGGAACACTGAAGCTTTCTTT; v_call: TRBV5-1; j_call: TRBJ1-1; d_call: NA; clone_size: NA
cdr3_aa: CASAGTGDYEQYF; cdr3_nt: TGTGCCAGCGCCGGGACAGGCGACTACGAGCAGTACTTC; v_call: TRBV9; j_call: TRBJ2-7; d_call: TRBD1; clone_size: NA
cdr3_aa: CASSYSAGGPIDTQYF; cdr3_nt: TGTGCCAGCAGTTACAGCGCGGGGGGGCCTATAGATACGCAGTATTTT; v_call: TRBV6-5; j_call: TRBJ2-3; d_call: TRBD2; clone_size: once
cdr3_aa: CASSYRWLAGLYEQYF; cdr3_nt: TGTGCCAGCAGTTACCGGTGGCTAGCGGGACTCTACGAGCAGTACTTC; v_call: TRBV6-5; j_call: TRBJ2-7; d_call: TRBD2; clone_size: once
cdr3_aa: CASGVRDRGEKLFF; cdr3_nt: TGTGCCAGTGGCGTCCGGGACAGGGGTGAAAAACTGTTTTTT; v_call: TRBV19; j_call: TRBJ1-4; d_call: TRBD1; clone_size: NA
cdr3_aa: CASARTALVYEQYF; cdr3_nt: TGTGCCAGCGCGAGGACAGCCTTAGTTTACGAGCAGTACTTC; v_call: TRBV6-6; j_call: TRBJ2-7; d_call: NA; clone_size: NA
cdr3_aa: CAWSILLAGPAYEQYF; cdr3_nt: TGTGCCTGGAGTATCCTACTAGCGGGACCCGCCTACGAGCAGTACTTC; v_call: TRBV30; j_call: TRBJ2-7; d_call: TRBD2; clone_size: once
cdr3_aa: CASRSQGTSGGLLEQYF; cdr3_nt: TGTGCCAGCAGATCCCAGGGGACTAGCGGGGGCCTCCTCGAGCAGTACTTC; v_call: TRBV27; j_call: TRBJ2-7; d_call: TRBD2; clone_size: NA
cdr3_aa: CSVEAGTGPYEQYF; cdr3_nt: TGCAGCGTTGAGGCCGGGACAGGGCCCTACGAGCAGTACTTC; v_call: TRBV29-1; j_call: TRBJ2-7; d_call: TRBD1; clone_size: NA
cdr3_aa: CASSQGVLETQYF; cdr3_nt: TGCGCCAGCAGCCAAGGAGTCCTGGAGACCCAGTACTTC; v_call: TRBV4-1; j_call: TRBJ2-5; d_call: NA; clone_size: NA
cdr3_aa: CASSRGLAGEDEQFF; cdr3_nt: TGTGCCAGCAGCCGAGGACTAGCGGGAGAGGATGAGCAGTTCTTC; v_call: TRBV6-5; j_call: TRBJ2-1; d_call: TRBD2; clone_size: NA
cdr3_aa: CPSSHPLRANEKLFF; cdr3_nt: TGCCCCAGCAGCCACCCCCTGCGGGCTAATGAAAAACTGTTTTTT; v_call: TRBV4-1; j_call: TRBJ1-4; d_call: NA; clone_size: once
cdr3_aa: CASSSATGGGLAGGPPYNEQFF; cdr3_nt: TGTGCCAGCAGTTCAGCCACAGGGGGCGGGCTAGCGGGAGGGCCTCCCTACAATGAGCAGTTCTTC; v_call: TRBV28; j_call: TRBJ2-1; d_call: TRBD2; clone_size: NA
cdr3_aa: CASSQADGTSYYHEQFF; cdr3_nt: TGTGCCAGCAGCCAAGCTGACGGGACTAGTTATTATCATGAGCAGTTCTTC; v_call: TRBV4-2; j_call: TRBJ2-1; d_call: TRBD2; clone_size: NA
cdr3_aa: CASSLDRGGELFF; cdr3_nt: TGTGCCAGCTCGCTCGACAGGGGCGGGGAGCTGTTTTTT; v_call: TRBV18; j_call: TRBJ2-2; d_call: TRBD1; clone_size: NA
cdr3_aa: CASRTIQGANTGELFF; cdr3_nt: TGTGCCAGCAGAACGATTCAGGGGGCGAACACCGGGGAGCTGTTTTTT; v_call: TRBV11-2; j_call: TRBJ2-2; d_call: TRBD1; clone_size: once
cdr3_aa: CASSQVTEKADRGTYEQYF; cdr3_nt: TGCGCCAGCAGTCAGGTAACCGAGAAAGCGGACAGGGGGACCTACGAGCAGTACTTC; v_call: TRBV23-1; j_call: TRBJ2-7; d_call: TRBD1; clone_size: NA
cdr3_aa: CASRPTSGSYNEQFF; cdr3_nt: TGTGCCAGCAGGCCGACTAGCGGGTCCTACAATGAGCAGTTCTTC; v_call: TRBV5-8; j_call: TRBJ2-1; d_call: TRBD2; clone_size: NA
cdr3_aa: CASSMELSGNTIYF; cdr3_nt: TGTGCCAGCTCGATGGAGCTCTCTGGAAACACCATATATTTT; v_call: TRBV7-2; j_call: TRBJ1-3; d_call: NA; clone_size: NA
cdr3_aa: CASSHQTGYNEQFF; cdr3_nt: TGTGCCAGCAGCCACCAGACAGGGTACAATGAGCAGTTCTTC; v_call: TRBV5-6; j_call: TRBJ2-1; d_call: TRBD1; clone_size: NA
cdr3_aa: CAVQQGIYGYPF; cdr3_nt: TGTGCCGTACAACAGGGGATCTATGGCTACCCCTTC; v_call: TRBV19; j_call: TRBJ1-2; d_call: TRBD1; clone_size: NA
cdr3_aa: CASSLAPPGLAFYEQYF; cdr3_nt: TGCGCCAGCAGCTTGGCTCCACCGGGACTAGCGTTCTACGAGCAGTACTTC; v_call: TRBV5-1; j_call: TRBJ2-7; d_call: TRBD2; clone_size: NA
cdr3_aa: CASSVQGESSTDTQYF; cdr3_nt: TGTGCCAGCAGCGTCCAGGGGGAGTCGAGCACAGATACGCAGTATTTT; v_call: TRBV9; j_call: TRBJ2-3; d_call: TRBD1; clone_size: NA
cdr3_aa: CASSLFSEETQYF; cdr3_nt: TGTGCCAGCAGTCTCTTTTCAGAAGAGACCCAGTACTTC; v_call: TRBV6-5; j_call: TRBJ2-5; d_call: NA; clone_size: NA
cdr3_aa: CASSVQGGGSYEQYF; cdr3_nt: TGTGCCAGCAGTGTACAGGGCGGGGGTTCCTACGAGCAGTACTTC; v_call: TRBV28; j_call: TRBJ2-7; d_call: NA; clone_size: NA
cdr3_aa: CASSNTGVGNTEAFF; cdr3_nt: TGTGCCAGCAGCAATACAGGGGTCGGGAACACTGAAGCTTTCTTT; v_call: TRBV6-5; j_call: TRBJ1-1; d_call: TRBD1; clone_size: NA
cdr3_aa: CASSRLGGQGGEQYF; cdr3_nt: TGTGCCAGCAGTAGGCTCGGGGGACAGGGGGGCGAGCAGTACTTC; v_call: TRBV28; j_call: TRBJ2-7; d_call: TRBD1; clone_size: NA
cdr3_aa: CASSTTGQGREQYF; cdr3_nt: TGCGCCAGCAGCACCACGGGACAGGGGCGCGAGCAGTACTTC; v_call: TRBV5-1; j_call: TRBJ2-7; d_call: TRBD1; clone_size: NA
cdr3_aa: CASSEFRQGSQYF; cdr3_nt: TGTGCCAGCAGCGAGTTTAGACAGGGATCCCAGTACTTC; v_call: TRBV2; j_call: TRBJ2-5; d_call: TRBD1; clone_size: NA
cdr3_aa: CASSLVIGRGRETQYF; cdr3_nt: TGCGCCAGCAGCTTGGTAATCGGCAGGGGGCGAGAGACCCAGTACTTC; v_call: TRBV5-1; j_call: TRBJ2-5; d_call: TRBD1; clone_size: NA
cdr3_aa: CASSLVGGLSNQPQHF; cdr3_nt: TGTGCCAGCAGCTTAGTCGGGGGGCTTAGCAATCAGCCCCAGCATTTT; v_call: TRBV11-2; j_call: TRBJ1-5; d_call: NA; clone_size: NA
cdr3_aa: CASSRRSGSYEQYF; cdr3_nt: TGTGCCAGCAGCCGTAGGAGCGGCTCCTACGAGCAGTACTTC; v_call: TRBV7-9; j_call: TRBJ2-7; d_call: NA; clone_size: once
cdr3_aa: CSVESPTGSYEQYF; cdr3_nt: TGCAGCGTTGAATCCCCGACAGGGTCCTACGAGCAGTACTTC; v_call: TRBV29-1; j_call: TRBJ2-7; d_call: TRBD1; clone_size: NA
cdr3_aa: CASKRQINEKLFF; cdr3_nt: TGTGCCAGCAAAAGACAGATCAATGAAAAACTGTTTTTT; v_call: TRBV6-6; j_call: TRBJ1-4; d_call: NA; clone_size: NA
cdr3_aa: CASSLWIQGLADTQYF; cdr3_nt: TGTGCCAGCAGCTTGTGGATTCAGGGATTAGCAGATACGCAGTATTTT; v_call: TRBV5-6; j_call: TRBJ2-3; d_call: NA; clone_size: NA
cdr3_aa: CASSLEGQGAYYGYTF; cdr3_nt: TGCGCCAGCAGCTTGGAGGGACAGGGGGCATATTATGGCTACACCTTC; v_call: TRBV5-1; j_call: TRBJ1-2; d_call: TRBD1; clone_size: NA
cdr3_aa: CAISDSVSPGQANYGYTF; cdr3_nt: TGTGCCATCAGTGACTCAGTAAGCCCGGGACAGGCCAACTATGGCTACACCTTC; v_call: TRBV10-3; j_call: TRBJ1-2; d_call: TRBD1; clone_size: NA
cdr3_aa: CASRDTIKPQHF; cdr3_nt: TGTGCCAGCAGGGACACCATAAAGCCCCAGCATTTT; v_call: TRBV2; j_call: TRBJ1-5; d_call: NA; clone_size: few
cdr3_aa: CASSLLGVAETQYF; cdr3_nt: TGTGCCAGCAGTTTGTTAGGGGTAGCAGAGACCCAGTACTTC; v_call: TRBV27; j_call: TRBJ2-5; d_call: NA; clone_size: NA
cdr3_aa: CASSHPLKGAKGYTF; cdr3_nt: TGCGCCAGCAGCCACCCCCTAAAAGGGGCCAAAGGCTACACCTTC; v_call: TRBV4-1; j_call: TRBJ1-2; d_call: NA; clone_size: NA
cdr3_aa: CASSGDTTPSHYGYTF; cdr3_nt: TGTGCCAGCAGTGGCGACACGACCCCCTCTCACTATGGCTACACCTTC; v_call: TRBV28; j_call: TRBJ1-2; d_call: NA; clone_size: once
cdr3_aa: CASSLAGGLGNTIYF; cdr3_nt: TGTGCCAGCAGCCTGGCAGGGGGTTTAGGAAACACCATATATTTT; v_call: TRBV9; j_call: TRBJ1-3; d_call: TRBD1; clone_size: NA